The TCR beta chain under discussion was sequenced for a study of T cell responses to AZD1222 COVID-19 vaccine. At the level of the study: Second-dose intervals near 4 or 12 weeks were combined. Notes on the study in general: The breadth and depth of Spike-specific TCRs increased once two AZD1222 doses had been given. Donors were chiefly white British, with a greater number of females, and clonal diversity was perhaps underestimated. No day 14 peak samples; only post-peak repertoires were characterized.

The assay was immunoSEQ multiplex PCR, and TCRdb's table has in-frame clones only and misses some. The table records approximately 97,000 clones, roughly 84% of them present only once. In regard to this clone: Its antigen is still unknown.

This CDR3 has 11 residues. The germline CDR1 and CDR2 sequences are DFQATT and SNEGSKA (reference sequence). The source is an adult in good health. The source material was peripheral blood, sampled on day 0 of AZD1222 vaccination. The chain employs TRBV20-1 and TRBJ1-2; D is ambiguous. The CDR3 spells CRSRHTYGYTF. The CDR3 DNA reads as TGCAGATCCAGGCACACCTATGGCTACACCTTC.